This T cell receptor (beta chain) emerged from a study of blood T cell repertoires in COVID-19. The overall study: Donors in the United States, Italy and Spain gave samples during acute or convalescent COVID-19. T cells, B-cell-depleted T cells, or PBMCs supplied cDNA or gDNA.

Per the authors' pipeline: Estimated nucleated cell counts came from reference gene primer amplification. Sequencing was performed with immunoSEQ multiplex PCR; in TCRdb, only in-frame clones are kept and a portion is missing. From that table come the V and J calls and clone size; the DNA was used to work out D and trimming. The sample has about 250,000 clones, about nine tenths seen once. Germline loops: CDR1 MDHEN, CDR2 SYDVKM. V was shortened by 8 bases and J by 0 bases, with 17 bases between the two germline ends. This CDR3 comprises 15 residues. Sequenced input: PBMCs or T cells enriched from blood (not recorded which). The rearrangement links TRBV28 to TRBJ2-7, with D possibly matching TRBD1 (6 bases). The clonotype was recovered from a man aged 40-55 years who had recovered from COVID-19. The DNA of the CDR3 is TGTGCCAGCCAAGGGGGAGTAGCGACCTCCTACGAGCAGTACTTC. Translating gives CASQGGVATSYEQYF.